This TCR beta chain stems from a study of spatial heterogeneity in lung cancer. Via MiXCR, TCRdb re-called the 5' RACE reads, giving one row per CDR3 protein. The repertoire holds 10,000 to 15,000 distinct CDR3 sequences, with around 4.1% as singletons. Sample time point: sample taken at primary tumor resection. Sequencing covered unsorted whole RNA taken from tumor, nontumor lung or frozen PBMC. This clonotype was seen only a few times. CDR3 length: 13 amino acids. Between the trimmed V and J ends, which lost 3 bases and 0 bases, there was a span of 6 bases. The starting material was PBMCs, obtained at surgery. The TCR sequence derives from a male donor with early-stage non-small cell lung cancer. The chain uses TRBV12-3 or TRBV12-4 and TRBJ2-7; D remains unclear. The CDR3 DNA reads TGTGCCAGCAGTTTTGGCTTCTCCTACGAGCAGTACTTC. Its translation: CASSFGFSYEQYF.